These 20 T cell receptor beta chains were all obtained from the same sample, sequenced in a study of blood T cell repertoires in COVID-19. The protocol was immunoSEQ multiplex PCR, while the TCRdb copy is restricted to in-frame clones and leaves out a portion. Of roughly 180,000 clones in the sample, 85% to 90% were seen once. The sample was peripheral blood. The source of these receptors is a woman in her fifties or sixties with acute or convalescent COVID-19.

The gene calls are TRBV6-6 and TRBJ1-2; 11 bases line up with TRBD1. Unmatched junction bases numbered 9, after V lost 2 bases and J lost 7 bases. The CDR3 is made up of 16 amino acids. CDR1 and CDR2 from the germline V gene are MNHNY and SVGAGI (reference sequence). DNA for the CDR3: TGTGCCAGCAGTTACGACTCGGGACAGGGGGTTGTTGGCTACACCTTC. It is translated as CASSYDSGQGVVGYTF.

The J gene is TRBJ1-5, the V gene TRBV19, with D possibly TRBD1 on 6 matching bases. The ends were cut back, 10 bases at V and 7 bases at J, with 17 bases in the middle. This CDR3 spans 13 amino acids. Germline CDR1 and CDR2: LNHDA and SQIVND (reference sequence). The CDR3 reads CATRDNREQPQHF. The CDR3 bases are TGTGCCACAAGGGACAACAGGGAACAGCCCCAGCATTTT.

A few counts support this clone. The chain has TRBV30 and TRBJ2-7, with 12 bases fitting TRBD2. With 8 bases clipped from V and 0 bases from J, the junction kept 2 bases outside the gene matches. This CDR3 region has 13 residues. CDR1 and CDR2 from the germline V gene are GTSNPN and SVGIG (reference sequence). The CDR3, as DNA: TGTGCCGGACTAGCGGGGTTCTCCTACGAGCAGTACTTC. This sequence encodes CAGLAGFSYEQYF.

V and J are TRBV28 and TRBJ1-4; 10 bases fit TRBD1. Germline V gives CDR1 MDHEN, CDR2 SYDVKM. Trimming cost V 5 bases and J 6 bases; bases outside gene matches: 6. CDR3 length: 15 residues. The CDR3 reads CASSRRGQGYEKLFF. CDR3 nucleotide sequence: TGTGCCAGCAGTCGTAGGGGACAGGGGTATGAAAAACTGTTTTTT.

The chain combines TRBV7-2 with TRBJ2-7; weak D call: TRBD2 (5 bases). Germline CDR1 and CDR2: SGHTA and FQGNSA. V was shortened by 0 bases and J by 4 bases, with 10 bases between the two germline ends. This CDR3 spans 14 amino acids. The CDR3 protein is CASSLAGVVYEQYF. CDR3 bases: TGTGCCAGCAGCTTAGCGGGAGTTGTTTACGAGCAGTACTTC. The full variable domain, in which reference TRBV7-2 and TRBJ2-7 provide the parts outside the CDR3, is GAGVSQSPSNKVTEKGKDVELRCDPISGHTALYWYRQSLGQGLEFLIYFQGNSAPDKSGLPSDRFSAERTGGSVSTLTIQRTQQEDSAVYLCASSLAGVVYEQYFGPGTRLTVT.

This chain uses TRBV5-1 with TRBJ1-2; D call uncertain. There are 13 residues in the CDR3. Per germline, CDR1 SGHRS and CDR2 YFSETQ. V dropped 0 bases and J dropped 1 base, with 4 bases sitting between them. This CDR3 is CASSLDSNYGYTF. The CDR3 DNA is TGCGCCAGCAGCTTGGATAGTAACTATGGCTACACCTTC.

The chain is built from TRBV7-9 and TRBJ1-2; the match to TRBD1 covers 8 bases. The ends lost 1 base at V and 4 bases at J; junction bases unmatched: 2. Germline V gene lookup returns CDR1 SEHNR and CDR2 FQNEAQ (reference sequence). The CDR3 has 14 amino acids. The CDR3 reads CASSLDGTGYGYTF. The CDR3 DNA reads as TGTGCCAGCAGCTTAGATGGGACAGGCTATGGCTACACCTTC.

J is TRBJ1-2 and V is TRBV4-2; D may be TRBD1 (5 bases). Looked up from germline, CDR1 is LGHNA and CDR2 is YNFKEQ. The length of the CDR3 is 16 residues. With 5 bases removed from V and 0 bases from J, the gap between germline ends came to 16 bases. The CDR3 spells CASSSRSQEANYGYTF. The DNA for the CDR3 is TGTGCCAGCAGCTCCCGTTCACAGGAAGCTAACTATGGCTACACCTTC.

CDR3 loop: CASSPSGIYNEQFF. DNA for the CDR3: TGTGCCAGCAGCCCTAGCGGGATTTACAATGAGCAGTTCTTC. The gene calls are TRBV11-3 and TRBJ2-1; 9 bases fit TRBD2. Germline assignment: CDR1 SGHNT and CDR2 YENEEA. This CDR3 is built from 14 residues. Trimming removed 5 bases from V and 4 bases from J; junction bases left unmatched: 3.

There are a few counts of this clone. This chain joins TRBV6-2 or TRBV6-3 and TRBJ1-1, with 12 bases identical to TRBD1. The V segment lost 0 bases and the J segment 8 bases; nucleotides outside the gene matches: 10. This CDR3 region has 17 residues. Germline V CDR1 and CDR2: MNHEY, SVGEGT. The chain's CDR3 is CASSYSIAGTGGLEAFF. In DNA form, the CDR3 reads TGTGCCAGCAGTTACTCGATAGCCGGGACAGGGGGCTTGGAAGCTTTCTTT.

The CDR3 sequence: CASSTGPSNYGYTF. The CDR3 coding sequence is TGTGCCAGCAGTACAGGGCCTAGTAACTATGGCTACACCTTC. The V and J genes are TRBV6-5 and TRBJ1-2; a possible D gene is TRBD1 (6 bases). Germline lookup yields CDR1 MNHEY and CDR2 SVGAGI. V gave up 5 bases and J gave up 1 base, with 11 bases separating them. This CDR3 region has 14 residues.

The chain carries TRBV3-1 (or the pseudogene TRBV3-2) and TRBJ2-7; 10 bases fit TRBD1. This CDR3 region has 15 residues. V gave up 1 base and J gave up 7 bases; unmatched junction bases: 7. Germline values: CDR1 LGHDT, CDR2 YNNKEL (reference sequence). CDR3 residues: CASSQGGTGAREQYF. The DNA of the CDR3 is TGTGCCAGCAGCCAAGGAGGGACAGGGGCGAGAGAGCAGTACTTC.

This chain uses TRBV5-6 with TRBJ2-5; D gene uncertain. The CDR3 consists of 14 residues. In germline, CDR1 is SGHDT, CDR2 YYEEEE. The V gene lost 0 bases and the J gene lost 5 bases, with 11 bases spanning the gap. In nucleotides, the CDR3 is TGTGCCAGCAGCTTGGGCCGAATCCGGGAGACCCAGTACTTC. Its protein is CASSLGRIRETQYF. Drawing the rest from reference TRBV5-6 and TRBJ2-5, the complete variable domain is DAGVTQSPTHLIKTRGQQVTLRCSPKSGHDTVSWYQQALGQGPQFIFQYYEEEERQRGNFPDRFSGHQFPNYSSELNVNALLLGDSALYLCASSLGRIRETQYFGPGTRLLVL.

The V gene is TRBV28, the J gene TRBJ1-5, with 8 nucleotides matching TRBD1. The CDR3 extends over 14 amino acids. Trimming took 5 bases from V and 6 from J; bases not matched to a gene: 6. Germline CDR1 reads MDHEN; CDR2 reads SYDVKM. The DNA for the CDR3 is TGTGCCAGCAGTCCCCAGGGGGCCGTTCAGCCCCAGCATTTT. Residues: CASSPQGAVQPQHF.

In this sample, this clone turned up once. The CDR3 spells CASSLAGRGRLANEQFF. The CDR3 DNA reads as TGTGCCAGCAGCTTGGCCGGCAGGGGGCGACTAGCTAATGAGCAGTTCTTC. The chain is built from TRBV5-4 and TRBJ2-1; tentatively, D is TRBD1 (8 bases). CDR3 length: 17 residues. Germline CDR1 reads SGHNT; CDR2 reads YYREEE (reference sequence). Trimming removed 0 bases at V and 7 bases at J, with 20 bases between.

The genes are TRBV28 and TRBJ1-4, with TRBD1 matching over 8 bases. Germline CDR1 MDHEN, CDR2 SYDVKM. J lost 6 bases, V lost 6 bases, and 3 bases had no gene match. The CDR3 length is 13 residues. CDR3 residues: CASREQGDEKLFF. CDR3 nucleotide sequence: TGTGCCAGCAGGGAACAGGGGGATGAAAAACTGTTTTTT.

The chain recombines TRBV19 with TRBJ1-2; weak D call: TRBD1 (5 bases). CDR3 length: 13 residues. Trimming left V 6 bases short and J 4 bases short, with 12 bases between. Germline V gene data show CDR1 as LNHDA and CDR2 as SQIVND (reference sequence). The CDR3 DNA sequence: TGTGCCAGTAGAGGGGCAGGGTTCTATGGCTACACCTTC. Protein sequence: CASRGAGFYGYTF.

This CDR3 is CSASFLAGVETQYF. Here the CDR3 DNA reads TGCAGTGCTAGTTTTCTAGCGGGAGTAGAGACCCAGTACTTC. V usage is TRBV20-1 and J usage is TRBJ2-5, with 10 bases fitting TRBD2. V lost 3 bases and J lost 4; bases outside the gene matches: 5. Germline values: CDR1 DFQATT, CDR2 SNEGSKA (reference sequence). The CDR3 runs 14 residues.

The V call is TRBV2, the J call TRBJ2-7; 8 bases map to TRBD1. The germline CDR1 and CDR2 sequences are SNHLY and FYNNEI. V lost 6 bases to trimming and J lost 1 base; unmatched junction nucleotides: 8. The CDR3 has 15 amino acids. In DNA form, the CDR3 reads TGTGCCAGCAGGGGACAGGAATTCTCTTCCTACGAGCAGTACTTC. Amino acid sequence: CASRGQEFSSYEQYF.

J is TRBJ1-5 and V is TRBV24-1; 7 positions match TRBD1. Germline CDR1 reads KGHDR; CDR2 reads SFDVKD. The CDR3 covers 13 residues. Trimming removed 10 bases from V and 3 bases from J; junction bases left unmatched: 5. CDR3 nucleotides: TGTGCCACAGGGGGACAGAACAATCAGCCCCAGCATTTT. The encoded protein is CATGGQNNQPQHF.